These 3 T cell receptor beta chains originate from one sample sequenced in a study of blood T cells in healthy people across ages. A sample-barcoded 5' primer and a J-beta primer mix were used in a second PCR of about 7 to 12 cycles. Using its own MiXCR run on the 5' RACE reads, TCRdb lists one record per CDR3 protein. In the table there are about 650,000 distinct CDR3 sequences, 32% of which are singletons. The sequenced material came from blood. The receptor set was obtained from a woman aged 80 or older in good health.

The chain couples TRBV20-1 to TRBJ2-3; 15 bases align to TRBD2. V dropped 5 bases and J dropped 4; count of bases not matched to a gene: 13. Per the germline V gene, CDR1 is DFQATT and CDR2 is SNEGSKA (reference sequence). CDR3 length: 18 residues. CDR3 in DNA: TGCAGTGCTGGACTAGCGGGGGGGCTACGACTCGGGGCAGATACGCAGTATTTT. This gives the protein CSAGLAGGLRLGADTQYF.

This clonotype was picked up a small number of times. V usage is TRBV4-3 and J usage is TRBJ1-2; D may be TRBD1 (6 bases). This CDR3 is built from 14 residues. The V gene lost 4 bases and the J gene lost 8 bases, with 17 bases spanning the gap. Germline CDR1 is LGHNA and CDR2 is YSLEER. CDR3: CASSRIQGSDGYTF. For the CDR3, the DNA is TGCGCCAGCAGCCGGATACAGGGTTCTGACGGCTACACCTTC.

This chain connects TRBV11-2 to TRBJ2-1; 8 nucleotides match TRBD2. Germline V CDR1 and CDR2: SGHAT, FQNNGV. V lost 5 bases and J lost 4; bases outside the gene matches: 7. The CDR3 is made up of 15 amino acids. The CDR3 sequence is CASSLASGLYNEQFF. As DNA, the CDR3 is TGTGCCAGCAGCCTGGCTAGCGGGCTTTACAATGAGCAGTTCTTC.